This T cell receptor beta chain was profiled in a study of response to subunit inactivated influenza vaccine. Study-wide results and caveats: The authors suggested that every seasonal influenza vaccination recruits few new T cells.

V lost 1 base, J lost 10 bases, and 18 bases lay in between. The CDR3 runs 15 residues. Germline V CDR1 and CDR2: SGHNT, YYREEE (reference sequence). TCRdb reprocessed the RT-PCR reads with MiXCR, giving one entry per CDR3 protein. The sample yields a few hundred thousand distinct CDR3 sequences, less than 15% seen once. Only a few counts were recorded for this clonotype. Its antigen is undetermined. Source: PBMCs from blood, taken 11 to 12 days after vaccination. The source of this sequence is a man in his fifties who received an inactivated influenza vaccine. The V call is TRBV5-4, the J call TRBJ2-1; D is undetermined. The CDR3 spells CASSLNRRVGNEQFF. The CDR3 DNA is TGTGCCAGCAGCTTGAATCGTCGTGTAGGGAACGAGCAGTTCTTC.